This TCR beta chain is drawn from a study of blood T cell repertoires in COVID-19. Authors' data handling: From reference gene primer amplification, estimates of nucleated cell counts were derived. Method: immunoSEQ multiplex PCR; TCRdb's copy keeps in-frame clones and lacks some. V and J calls and clone size come straight from that table; D and trimming were deduced from the DNA. The sample records 250,000 to 350,000 clones, 70% to 90% being singletons. The receptor comes from a woman between 35 and 50 years old who had recovered from COVID-19. The sequenced sample consisted of PBMCs or T cells enriched from blood (not recorded which).

CDR3 amino acids: CASTRSRDTQETQYF. Written as DNA, the CDR3 is TGTGCCAGTACCCGATCCCGGGACACTCAAGAGACCCAGTACTTC. V usage is TRBV19 and J usage is TRBJ2-5; D might be TRBD1 (6 bases). Trimming shortened V by 7 bases and J by 2 bases, and 17 bases separated the two germline ends. Germline V gene lookup returns CDR1 LNHDA and CDR2 SQIVND (reference sequence). There are 15 residues in the CDR3.